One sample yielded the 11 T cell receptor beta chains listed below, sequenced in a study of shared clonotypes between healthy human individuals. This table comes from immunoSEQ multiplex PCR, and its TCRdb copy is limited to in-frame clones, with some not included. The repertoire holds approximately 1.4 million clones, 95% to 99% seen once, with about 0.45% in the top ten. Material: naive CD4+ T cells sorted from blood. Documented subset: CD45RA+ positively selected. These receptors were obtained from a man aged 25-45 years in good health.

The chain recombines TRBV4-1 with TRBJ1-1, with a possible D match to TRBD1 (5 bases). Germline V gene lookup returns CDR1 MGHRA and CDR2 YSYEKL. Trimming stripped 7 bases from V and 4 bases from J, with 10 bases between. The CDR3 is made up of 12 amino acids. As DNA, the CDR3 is TGCGCCAGCAACTTCGGGGGCACTGAAGCTTTCTTT. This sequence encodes CASNFGGTEAFF.

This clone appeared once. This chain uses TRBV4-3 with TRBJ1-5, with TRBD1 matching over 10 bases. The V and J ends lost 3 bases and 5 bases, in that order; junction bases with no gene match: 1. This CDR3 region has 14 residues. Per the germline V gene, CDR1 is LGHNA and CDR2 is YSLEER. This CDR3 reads CASSHGTGDQPQHF. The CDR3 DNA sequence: TGCGCCAGCAGCCACGGGACAGGGGATCAGCCCCAGCATTTT.

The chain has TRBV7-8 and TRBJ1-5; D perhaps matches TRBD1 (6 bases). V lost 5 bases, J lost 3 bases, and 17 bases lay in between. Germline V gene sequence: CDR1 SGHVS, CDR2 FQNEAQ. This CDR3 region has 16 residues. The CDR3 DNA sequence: TGTGCCAGCAGCACTAGCCGGGACACTTACAATCAGCCCCAGCATTTT. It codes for CASSTSRDTYNQPQHF.

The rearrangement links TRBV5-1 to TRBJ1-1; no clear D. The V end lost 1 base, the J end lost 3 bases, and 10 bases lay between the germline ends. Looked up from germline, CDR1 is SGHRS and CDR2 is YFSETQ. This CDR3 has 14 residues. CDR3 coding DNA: TGCGCCAGCAGCTTGAACGGGATCGACACTGAAGCTTTCTTT. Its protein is CASSLNGIDTEAFF.

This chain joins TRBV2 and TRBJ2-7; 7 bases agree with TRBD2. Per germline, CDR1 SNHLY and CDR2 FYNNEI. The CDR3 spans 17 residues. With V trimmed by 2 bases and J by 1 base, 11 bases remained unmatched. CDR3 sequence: CASSELLGGRRSYEQYF. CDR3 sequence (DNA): TGTGCCAGCAGTGAATTGCTCGGCGGGAGAAGGTCCTACGAGCAGTACTTC.

The CDR3 DNA reads TGCGCCAGCAAGATGACTAGCGTAAGAACCGGGGAGCTGTTTTTT. This encodes CASKMTSVRTGELFF. J is TRBJ2-2 and V is TRBV5-1, with 8 positions matching TRBD2. The CDR3 runs to 15 residues. The J segment lost 5 bases and the V segment lost 6 bases, leaving 9 bases of the junction unmatched. The germline V gene encodes CDR1 SGHRS and CDR2 YFSETQ.

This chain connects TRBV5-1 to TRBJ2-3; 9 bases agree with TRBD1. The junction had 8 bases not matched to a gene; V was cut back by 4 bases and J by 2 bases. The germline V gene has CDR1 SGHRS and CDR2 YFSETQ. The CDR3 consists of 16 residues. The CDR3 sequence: CASSRPTGGVTDTQYF. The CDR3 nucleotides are TGCGCCAGCAGCCGCCCGACAGGGGGGGTCACAGATACGCAGTATTTT.

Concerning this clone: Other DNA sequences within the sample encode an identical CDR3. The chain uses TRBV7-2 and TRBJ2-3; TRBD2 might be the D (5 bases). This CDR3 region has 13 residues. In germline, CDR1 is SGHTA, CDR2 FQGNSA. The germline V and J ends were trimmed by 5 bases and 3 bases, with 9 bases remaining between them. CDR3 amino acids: CASSHPGTDTQYF. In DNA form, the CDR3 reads TGTGCCAGCAGCCACCCGGGAACAGATACGCAGTATTTT.

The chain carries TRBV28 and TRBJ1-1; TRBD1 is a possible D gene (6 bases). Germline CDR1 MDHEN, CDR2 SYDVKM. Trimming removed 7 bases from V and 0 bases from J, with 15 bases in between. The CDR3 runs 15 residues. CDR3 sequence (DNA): TGTGCCAGCACTCAGGGGCGCGTGGTGAACACTGAAGCTTTCTTT. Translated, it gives CASTQGRVVNTEAFF.

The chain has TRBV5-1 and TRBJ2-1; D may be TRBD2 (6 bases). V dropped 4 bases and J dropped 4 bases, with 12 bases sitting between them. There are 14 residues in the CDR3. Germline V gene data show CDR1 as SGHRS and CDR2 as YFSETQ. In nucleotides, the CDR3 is TGCGCCAGCAGCACCGGGGGACTTTACAATGAGCAGTTCTTC. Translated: CASSTGGLYNEQFF.

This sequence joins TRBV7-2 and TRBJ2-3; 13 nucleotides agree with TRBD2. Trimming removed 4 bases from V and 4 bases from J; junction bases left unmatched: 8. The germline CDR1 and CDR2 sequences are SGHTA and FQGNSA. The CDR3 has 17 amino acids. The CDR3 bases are TGTGCCAGCAGCTCTGGCGCGACTAGCGGGAGGTCAGATACGCAGTATTTT. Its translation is CASSSGATSGRSDTQYF.